This TCR beta chain was recorded in a study of blood T cell repertoires in COVID-19. Trimming took 2 bases from V and 8 from J, leaving 17 bases between them. The CDR3 loop spans 16 amino acids. CDR1 is SGHRS and CDR2 is YFSETQ in the germline V gene. Profiling relied on immunoSEQ multiplex PCR, and the TCRdb table lists in-frame clones only, not all of them. Of 95,000 to 110,000 clones listed, over 65% are singletons. This clone was found a few times. This clonotype was obtained from a human donor in a cohort sampled during active COVID-19. The chain employs TRBV5-1 and TRBJ1-6; D is uncertain. The specimen was peripheral blood. The chain's CDR3 is CASSFTGYGSDSPLHF. The CDR3 DNA is TGCGCCAGCAGCTTCACCGGGTACGGATCTGATTCACCCCTCCACTTT.